The 3 T cell receptor beta chains in this list originate from one sample, sequenced in a study of OX40 agonist ivuxolimab in advanced cancers. Here immunoSEQ multiplex PCR was the method, and the copy in TCRdb shows in-frame clones only, minus some. This sample has tens of thousands of clones, with almost 85% found just once. The sample was CD4+ or CD8+ T cells sorted from blood, taken in a trial of the OX40 agonist ivuxolimab. These receptors were obtained from an adult with an advanced solid tumor such as melanoma, head and neck, liver or kidney cancer.

The chain joins TRBV29-1 to TRBJ2-5, with 8 nucleotides matching TRBD1. The closer fit of TRBJ2-7 to the DNA end suggests the J call may be wrong. The CDR3 is 13 residues long. Germline CDR1 and CDR2: SQVTM and ANQGSEA. In DNA form, the CDR3 reads TGCAGCGCCTCAGGGGGCGAAGGCTACGAGCAGTACTTC. Its protein product is CSASGGEGYEQYF.

This clone appeared a few times. The chain has TRBV7-2 and TRBJ1-6; TRBD1 is a possible D gene (6 bases). The CDR3 loop spans 14 amino acids. CDR1 is SGHTA and CDR2 is FQGNSA in the germline V gene. Deletions cut 6 bases from V and 7 bases from J, with 13 bases between. The CDR3 DNA is TGTGCCAGCAGTCTCCTCACAGGGAATTCACCCCTCCACTTT. It codes for CASSLLTGNSPLHF.

The genes are TRBV7-2 and TRBJ2-3; 10 nucleotides line up with TRBD1. The junction had 3 bases not matched to a gene; V was cut back by 2 bases and J by 1 base. The CDR3 consists of 16 residues. Germline loops: CDR1 SGHTA, CDR2 FQGNSA. The CDR3 nucleotides are TGTGCCAGCAGCTTACTTGGGACAGGGGGCACAGATACGCAGTATTTT. Residues: CASSLLGTGGTDTQYF.